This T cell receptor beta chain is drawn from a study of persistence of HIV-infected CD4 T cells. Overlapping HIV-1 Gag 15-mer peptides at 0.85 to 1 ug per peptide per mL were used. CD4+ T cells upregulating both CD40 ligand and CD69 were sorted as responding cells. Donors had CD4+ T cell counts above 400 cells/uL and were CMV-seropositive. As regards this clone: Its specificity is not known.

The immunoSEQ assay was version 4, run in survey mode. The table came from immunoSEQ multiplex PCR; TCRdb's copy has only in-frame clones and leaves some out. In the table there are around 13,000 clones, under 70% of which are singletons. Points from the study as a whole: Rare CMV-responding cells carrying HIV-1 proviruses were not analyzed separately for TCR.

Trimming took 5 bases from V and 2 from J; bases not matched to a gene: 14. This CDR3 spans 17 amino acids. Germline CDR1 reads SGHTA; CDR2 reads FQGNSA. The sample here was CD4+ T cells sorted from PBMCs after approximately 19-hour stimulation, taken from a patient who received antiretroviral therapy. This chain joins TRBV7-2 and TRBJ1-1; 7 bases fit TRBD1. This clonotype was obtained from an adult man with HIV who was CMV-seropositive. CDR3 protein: CASSLRGQAIQNTEAFF. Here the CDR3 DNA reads TGTGCCAGCAGCCTAAGAGGACAGGCGATACAAAACACTGAAGCTTTCTTT.